This T cell receptor (beta chain) was captured in a study of blood T cell repertoires in COVID-19. Study at large: Samples came from the United States, Italy and Spain, spanning acute and convalescent COVID-19. The analysed material was cDNA or gDNA that came from T cells, B-cell-depleted T cells, or PBMCs.

The trim removed 5 bases at V and 8 bases at J, leaving 13 bases unmatched. This CDR3 region has 16 residues. The germline gives CDR1 SGHAT, CDR2 FQNNGV. As originally analysed: How many nucleated cells were present was estimated from reference gene primer amplification. TCRdb's table, derived via immunoSEQ multiplex PCR, lists solely in-frame clones and lacks some. Clone size and V and J calls were adopted from that table, with D and trimming inferred from the DNA. The table includes under 250,000 clones, less than 90% detected once. The sample was peripheral blood. The rearrangement uses TRBV11-2 and TRBJ1-2; 11 bases map to TRBD1. This receptor was taken from a woman aged 35 to 49 who had recovered from COVID-19. The CDR3 spells CASSGRTGGLRQGYTF. The DNA of the CDR3 is TGTGCCAGCAGCGGCAGGACAGGGGGCCTGAGACAAGGCTACACCTTC.